This TCR beta chain came from a study of blood T cell repertoires in COVID-19. Across the whole study: Italy, Spain and the United States were the sources of the convalescent and acute COVID-19 samples. In each case, the material was cDNA or gDNA derived from T cells, B-cell-depleted T cells, or PBMCs.

Per the original data handling: Reference gene primer amplification yielded estimated nucleated cell counts. The assay was immunoSEQ multiplex PCR, and TCRdb's table has in-frame clones only and misses some. That table furnishes V, J and clone size, whereas the DNA furnished D and trimming. The table lists roughly 260,000 clones, approximately 86% of them singletons. CDR1 and CDR2 (germline): MNHEY, SVGAGI. J gave up 2 bases and V 6 bases, and 3 bases lay outside the gene matches. CDR3 length: 14 residues. The clonotype was recovered from a woman aged 80 or over with active or convalescent COVID-19. The J gene is TRBJ1-2, the V gene TRBV6-5; 10 nucleotides agree with TRBD1. The sequenced sample was peripheral blood. DNA for the CDR3: TGTGCCAGCAGCAAGGACAGGGGGAACTATGGCTACACCTTC. Its protein is CASSKDRGNYGYTF.